The table lists the clone carrying this T cell receptor beta chain with a few counts. This sample was included in a study of blood T cell repertoires in COVID-19. Across the study: COVID-19 samples collected from the United States, Italy and Spain covered acute and convalescent phases.

Those enrolled, adults aged about 18 to 89 years, came from some 25 US areas. Two negative PCRs, clearance, or symptom resolution had been documented for recovered Cohort 3 donors. Clones were sequenced by immunoSEQ multiplex PCR, and TCRdb holds only the in-frame ones, with some missing. The data hold hundreds of thousands of clones, with approximately 86% observed a single time. The source of this sequence is a woman in her twenties or thirties who had recovered from COVID-19. The specimen sequenced was PBMCs or T cells enriched from blood (not recorded which).

In DNA, the CDR3 is TGCAGTGGTCAACATCGGGACAGGGAGCATTTT. Translated, it gives CSGQHRDREHF. This chain joins TRBV20-1 and TRBJ1-5, with 9 bases identical to TRBD1. The length of the CDR3 is 11 residues. The trim removed 7 bases at V and 14 bases at J, leaving 9 bases unmatched. Looked up from germline, CDR1 is DFQATT and CDR2 is SNEGSKA (reference sequence).